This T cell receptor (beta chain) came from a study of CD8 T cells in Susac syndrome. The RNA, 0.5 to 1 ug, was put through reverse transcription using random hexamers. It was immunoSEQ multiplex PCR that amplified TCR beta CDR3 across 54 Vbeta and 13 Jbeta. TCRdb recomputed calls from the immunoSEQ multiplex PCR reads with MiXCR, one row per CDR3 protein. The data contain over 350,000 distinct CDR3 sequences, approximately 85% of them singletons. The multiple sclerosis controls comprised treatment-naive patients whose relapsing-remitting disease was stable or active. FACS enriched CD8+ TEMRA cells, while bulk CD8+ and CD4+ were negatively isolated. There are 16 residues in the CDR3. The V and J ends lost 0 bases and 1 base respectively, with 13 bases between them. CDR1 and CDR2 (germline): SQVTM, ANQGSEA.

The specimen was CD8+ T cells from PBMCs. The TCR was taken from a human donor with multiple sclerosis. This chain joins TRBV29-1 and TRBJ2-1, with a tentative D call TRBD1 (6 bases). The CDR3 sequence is CSVEDGGGSSYNEQFF. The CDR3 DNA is TGCAGCGTTGAAGATGGGGGCGGTTCTTCCTACAATGAGCAGTTCTTC.